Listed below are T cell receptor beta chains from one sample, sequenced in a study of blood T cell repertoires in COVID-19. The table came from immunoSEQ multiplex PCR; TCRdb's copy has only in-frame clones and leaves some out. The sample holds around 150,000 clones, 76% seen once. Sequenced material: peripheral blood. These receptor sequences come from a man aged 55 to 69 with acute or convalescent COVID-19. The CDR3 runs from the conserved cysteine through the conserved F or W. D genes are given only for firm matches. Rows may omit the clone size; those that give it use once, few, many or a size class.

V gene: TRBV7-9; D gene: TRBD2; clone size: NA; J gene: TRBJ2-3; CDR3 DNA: TGTGCCAGCAGCTTAAAAGGTCTAGCGGGCCCCTTTGATACGCAGTATTTT; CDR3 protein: CASSLKGLAGPFDTQYF
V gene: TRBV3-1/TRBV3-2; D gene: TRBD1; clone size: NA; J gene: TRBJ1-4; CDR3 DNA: TGTGCCAGCAGCCTTAACAGGGGACAGAATGAAAAACTGTTTTTT; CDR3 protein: CASSLNRGQNEKLFF
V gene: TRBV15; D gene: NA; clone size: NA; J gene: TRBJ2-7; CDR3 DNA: TGTGCCACCAGCAGAGGGCCCTACGAGCAGTACTTC; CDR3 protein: CATSRGPYEQYF
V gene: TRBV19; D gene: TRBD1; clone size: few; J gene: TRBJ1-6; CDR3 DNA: TGTGCCAGTAAGGACAGGGTAGGGTCACCCCTCCACTTT; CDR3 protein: CASKDRVGSPLHF
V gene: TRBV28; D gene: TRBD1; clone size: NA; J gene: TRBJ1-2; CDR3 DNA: TGTGCCAGTCGCAAGACAGGGGCTGGATATGGCTACACCTTC; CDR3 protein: CASRKTGAGYGYTF
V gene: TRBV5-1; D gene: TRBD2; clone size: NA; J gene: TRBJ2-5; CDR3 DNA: TGCGCCAGCAGCGCCCTAGCGGGAGGGGAGGGAGAGACCCAGTACTTC; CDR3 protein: CASSALAGGEGETQYF
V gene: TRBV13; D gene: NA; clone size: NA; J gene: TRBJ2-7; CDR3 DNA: TGTGCCAGCAGCTTAGGCCTAGCGCAATCCTACGAGCAGTACTTC; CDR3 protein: CASSLGLAQSYEQYF
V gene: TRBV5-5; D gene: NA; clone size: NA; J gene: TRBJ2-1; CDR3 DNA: TGTGCCAGCAGCTTAGGGAGCTCCTACAATGAGCAGTTCTTC; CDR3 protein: CASSLGSSYNEQFF
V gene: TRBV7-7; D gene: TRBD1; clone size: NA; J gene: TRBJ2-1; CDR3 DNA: TGTGCCAGCAGCTTAGCCGGGACAGGGAACAATGAGCAGTTCTTC; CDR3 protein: CASSLAGTGNNEQFF
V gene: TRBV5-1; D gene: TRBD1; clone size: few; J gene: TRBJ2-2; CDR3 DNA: TGCGCCAGCAGCGGGACAGGGTGGTCCAACACCGGGGAGCTGTTTTTT; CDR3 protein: CASSGTGWSNTGELFF
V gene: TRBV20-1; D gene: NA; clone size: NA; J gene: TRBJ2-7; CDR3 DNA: TGCAGTGTAGCCCCAGGGTACGAGCAGTACTTC; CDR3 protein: CSVAPGYEQYF
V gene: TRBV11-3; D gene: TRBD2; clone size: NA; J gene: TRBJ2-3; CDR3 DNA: TGTGCCAGCAGCTTGAGCGGGAGTTATGGCGCAGATACGCAGTATTTT; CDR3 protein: CASSLSGSYGADTQYF
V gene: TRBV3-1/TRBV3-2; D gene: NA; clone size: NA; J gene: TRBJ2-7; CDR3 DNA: TGTGCCAGCAGCCAAAATGGCATTCGATCCTACGAGCAGTACTTC; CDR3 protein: CASSQNGIRSYEQYF
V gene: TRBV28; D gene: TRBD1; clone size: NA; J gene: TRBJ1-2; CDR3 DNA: TGTGCCAGCAGCAAGGACAGGGTGAATGGCTACACCTTC; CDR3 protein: CASSKDRVNGYTF
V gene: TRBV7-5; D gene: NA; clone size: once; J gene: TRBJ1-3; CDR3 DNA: TGTGCCAGAAGCGAAGAGACAGTCACCTCTGGAAACACCATATATTTT; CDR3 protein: CARSEETVTSGNTIYF
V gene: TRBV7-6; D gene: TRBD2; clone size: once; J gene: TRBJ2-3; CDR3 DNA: TGTGCCAGCAGCCCCGGGACTAGCGGCACAGATACGCAGTATTTT; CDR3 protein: CASSPGTSGTDTQYF
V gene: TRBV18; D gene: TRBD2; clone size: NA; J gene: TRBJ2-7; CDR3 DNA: TGTGCCAGCTCGCAGTCGAGCGGGAGAATCAACGAGCAGTACTTC; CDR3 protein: CASSQSSGRINEQYF
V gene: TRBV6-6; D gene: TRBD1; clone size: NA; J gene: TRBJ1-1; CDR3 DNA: TGTGCCAGCAGTTTCGGACAGGGGTGGACTGAAGCTTTCTTT; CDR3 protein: CASSFGQGWTEAFF
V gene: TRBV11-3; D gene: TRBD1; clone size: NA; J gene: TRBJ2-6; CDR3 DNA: TGTGCCAGCAGCTTTTCAGGGGGAAACAGCTACTCTGGGGCCAACGTCCTGACTTTC; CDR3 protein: CASSFSGGNSYSGANVLTF
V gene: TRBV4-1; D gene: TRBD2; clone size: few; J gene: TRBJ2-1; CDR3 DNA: TGCGCCAGCAGCCAAGTACTAGCGGGAGGGCCGCCCTATGATGAGCAGTTCTTC; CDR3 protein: CASSQVLAGGPPYDEQFF
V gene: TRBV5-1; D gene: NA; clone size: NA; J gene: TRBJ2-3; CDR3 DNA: TGCGCCAGCAGCTTGGCCTCGCGCGGAGTCCCAGATACGCAGTATTTT; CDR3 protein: CASSLASRGVPDTQYF
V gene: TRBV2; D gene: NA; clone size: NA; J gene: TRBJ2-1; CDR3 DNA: TGTGCCAGCAGGAGGGACAATGAGCAGTTCTTC; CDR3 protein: CASRRDNEQFF
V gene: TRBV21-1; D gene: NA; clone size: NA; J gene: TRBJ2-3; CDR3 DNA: TGTGCCAGCAGCCCCGGACAGGGGGACTTAGCGGGAGAGAGAACAGATACGCAGTATTTT; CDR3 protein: CASSPGQGDLAGERTDTQYF
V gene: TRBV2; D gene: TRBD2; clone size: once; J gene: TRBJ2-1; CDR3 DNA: TGTGCCAGCGGGACTAGCGGGAGTGGGACCTCCTACAATGAGCAGTTCTTC; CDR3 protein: CASGTSGSGTSYNEQFF
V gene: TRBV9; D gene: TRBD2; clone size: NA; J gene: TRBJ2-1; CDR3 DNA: TGTGCCAGCAGCGTAGCTAGCGGTTACAATGAGCAGTTCTTC; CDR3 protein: CASSVASGYNEQFF
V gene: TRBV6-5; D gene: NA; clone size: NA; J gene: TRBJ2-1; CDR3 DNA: TGTGCCAGCAGTTACCCCAACAATGAGCAGTTCTTC; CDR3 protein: CASSYPNNEQFF
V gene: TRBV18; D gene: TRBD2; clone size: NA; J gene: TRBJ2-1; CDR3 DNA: TGTGCCAGCTCTCCAACTAGCGGGAGCGGGAATGAGCAGTTCTTC; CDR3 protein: CASSPTSGSGNEQFF
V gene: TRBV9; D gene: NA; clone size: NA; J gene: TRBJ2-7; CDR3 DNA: TGTGCCAGCAGCCCAGAGGGGGTCTCCTACGAGCAGTACTTC; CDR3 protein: CASSPEGVSYEQYF
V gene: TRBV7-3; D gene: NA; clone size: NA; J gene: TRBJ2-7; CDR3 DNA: TGTGCCAGCAGGGACTATGGAGCAGGCGAGTACTTC; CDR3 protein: CASRDYGAGEYF
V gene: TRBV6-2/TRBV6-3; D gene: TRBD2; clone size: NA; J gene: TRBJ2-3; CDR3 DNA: TGTGCCAGCAGTTTAGCGGGAGCCTCCAATACGCAGTATTTT; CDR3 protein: CASSLAGASNTQYF
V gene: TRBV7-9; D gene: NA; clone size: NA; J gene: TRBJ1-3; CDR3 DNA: TGTGCCAGCAGCTTAGCCGGGGGGTCCGGAAACACCATATATTTT; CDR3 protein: CASSLAGGSGNTIYF
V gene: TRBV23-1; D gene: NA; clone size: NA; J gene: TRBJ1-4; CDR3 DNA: TGCGCCAGCAGCCCCCAGGGAATTATTAATGAAAAACTGTTTTTT; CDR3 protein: CASSPQGIINEKLFF
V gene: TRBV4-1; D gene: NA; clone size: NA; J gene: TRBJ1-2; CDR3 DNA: TGCGCCAGCAGCCAAGATCAGGGTGCGGAGTATGGCTACACCTTC; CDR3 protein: CASSQDQGAEYGYTF
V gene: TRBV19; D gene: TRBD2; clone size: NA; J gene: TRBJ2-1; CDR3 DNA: TGTGCCAGTAGTAAAGGGACTAGCGAGTATTCCTACAATGAGCAGTTCTTC; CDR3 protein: CASSKGTSEYSYNEQFF
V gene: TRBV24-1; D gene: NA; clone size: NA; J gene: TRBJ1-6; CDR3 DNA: TGTGCCACCAGTGTCTTGACCGGGGGGTATAATTCACCCCTCCACTTT; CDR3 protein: CATSVLTGGYNSPLHF
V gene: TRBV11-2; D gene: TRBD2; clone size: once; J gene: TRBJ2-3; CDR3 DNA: TGTGCCAGCAGCTTAGATCTAGCGGGAAACACAGATACGCAGTATTTT; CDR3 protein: CASSLDLAGNTDTQYF
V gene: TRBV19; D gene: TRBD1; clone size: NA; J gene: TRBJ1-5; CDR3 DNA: TGTGCCAGTAGTCGTGGTAGGGGACAGGGTTTTCAGCCCCAGCATTTT; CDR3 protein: CASSRGRGQGFQPQHF
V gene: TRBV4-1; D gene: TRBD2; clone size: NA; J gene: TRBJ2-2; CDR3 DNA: TGCGCCAGCAGCCAGGGAGTAGCGGGACGTACCGGGGAGCTGTTTTTT; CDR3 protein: CASSQGVAGRTGELFF
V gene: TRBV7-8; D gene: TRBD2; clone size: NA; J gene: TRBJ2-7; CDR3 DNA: TGTGCCAGCAGCTTAGGTGATAGCGGGAGGGCTGCGCAGTACTTC; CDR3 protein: CASSLGDSGRAAQYF
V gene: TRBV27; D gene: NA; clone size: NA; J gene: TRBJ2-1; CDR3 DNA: TGTGCCAGCAGTTTGTCTCAGGGAAGGCCCTACAATGAGCAGTTCTTC; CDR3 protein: CASSLSQGRPYNEQFF
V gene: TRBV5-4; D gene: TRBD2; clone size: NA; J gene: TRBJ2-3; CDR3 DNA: TGTGCCAGCAGCTTATGGACTAGCGGAACAGATACGCAGTATTTT; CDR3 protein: CASSLWTSGTDTQYF
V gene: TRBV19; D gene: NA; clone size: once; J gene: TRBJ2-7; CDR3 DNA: TGTGCCAGTAGTATGAGTAGACAGCCCTCCTACGAGCAGTACTTC; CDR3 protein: CASSMSRQPSYEQYF
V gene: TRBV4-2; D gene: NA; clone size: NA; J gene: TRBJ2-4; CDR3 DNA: TGTGCCAGCAGCCATCCCCCGACAGGAGTAGCCAAAAACATTCAGTACTTC; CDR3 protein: CASSHPPTGVAKNIQYF
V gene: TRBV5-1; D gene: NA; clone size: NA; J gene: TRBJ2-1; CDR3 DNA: TGCGCCAGCACCATAAACACCGGGACTGAGGGCGATGAGCAGTTCTTC; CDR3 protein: CASTINTGTEGDEQFF
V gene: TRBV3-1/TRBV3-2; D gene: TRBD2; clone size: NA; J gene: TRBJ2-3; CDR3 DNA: TGTGCCAGCAGCCAAGATAACAGCGGGAGGAGCACAGATACGCAGTATTTT; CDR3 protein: CASSQDNSGRSTDTQYF
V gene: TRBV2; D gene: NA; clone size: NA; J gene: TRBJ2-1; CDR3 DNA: TGTGCCAGCAGTGATTGGGGGCTAGACCCGAATGAGCAGTTCTTC; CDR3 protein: CASSDWGLDPNEQFF
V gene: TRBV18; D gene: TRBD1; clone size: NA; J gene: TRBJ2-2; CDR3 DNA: TGTGCCAGCTCACCACCGAATTCCGGGACAGGGAACACCGGGGAGCTGTTTTTT; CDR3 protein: CASSPPNSGTGNTGELFF
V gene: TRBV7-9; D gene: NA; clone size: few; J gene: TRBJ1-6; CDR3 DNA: TGTGCCAGCAGTAACAACAGGAATTCACCCCTCCACTTT; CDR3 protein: CASSNNRNSPLHF
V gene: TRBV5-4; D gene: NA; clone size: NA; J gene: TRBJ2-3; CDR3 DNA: TGTGCCAGCAGTCCGGCGGGTAGCACAGATACGCAGTATTTT; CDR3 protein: CASSPAGSTDTQYF